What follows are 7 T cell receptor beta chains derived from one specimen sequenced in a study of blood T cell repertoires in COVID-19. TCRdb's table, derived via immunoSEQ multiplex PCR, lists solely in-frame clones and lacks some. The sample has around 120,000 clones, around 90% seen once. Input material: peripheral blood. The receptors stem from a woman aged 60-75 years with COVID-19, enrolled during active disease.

CDR3 loop: CASSLDGATYEQYF. The CDR3 coding sequence is TGTGCCAGCAGCTTAGATGGGGCTACCTACGAGCAGTACTTC. The rearrangement uses TRBV7-8 and TRBJ2-7; D is perhaps TRBD1 (5 bases). The CDR3 runs 14 residues. From germline, CDR1 is SGHVS and CDR2 FQNEAQ. V lost 1 base and J 2 bases, leaving 9 bases between the germline ends.

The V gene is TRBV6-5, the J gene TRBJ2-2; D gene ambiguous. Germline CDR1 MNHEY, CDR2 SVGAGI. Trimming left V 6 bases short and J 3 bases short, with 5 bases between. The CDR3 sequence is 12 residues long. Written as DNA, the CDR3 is TGTGCCAGCAGCCTATACACCGGGGAGCTGTTTTTT. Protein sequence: CASSLYTGELFF.

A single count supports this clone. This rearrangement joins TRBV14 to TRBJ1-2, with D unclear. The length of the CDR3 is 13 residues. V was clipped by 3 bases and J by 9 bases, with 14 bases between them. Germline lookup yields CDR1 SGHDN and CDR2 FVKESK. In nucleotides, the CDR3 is TGTGCCAGCAGCCAGGGCGACGTAGAGCGCTACACCTTC. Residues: CASSQGDVERYTF.

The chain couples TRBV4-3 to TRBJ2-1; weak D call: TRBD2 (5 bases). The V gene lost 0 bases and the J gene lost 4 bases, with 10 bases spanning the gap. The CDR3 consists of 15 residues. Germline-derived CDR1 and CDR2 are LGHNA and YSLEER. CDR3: CASSQDLTGYNEQFF. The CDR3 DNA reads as TGCGCCAGCAGCCAAGATTTGACGGGATACAATGAGCAGTTCTTC.

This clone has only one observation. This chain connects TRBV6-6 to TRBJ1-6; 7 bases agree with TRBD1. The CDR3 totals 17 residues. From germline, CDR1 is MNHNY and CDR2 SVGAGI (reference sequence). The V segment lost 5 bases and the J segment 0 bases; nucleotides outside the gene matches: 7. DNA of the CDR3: TGTGCCAGCAGTCAACCTCACAGGGGCTCCTATAATTCACCCCTCCACTTT. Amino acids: CASSQPHRGSYNSPLHF.

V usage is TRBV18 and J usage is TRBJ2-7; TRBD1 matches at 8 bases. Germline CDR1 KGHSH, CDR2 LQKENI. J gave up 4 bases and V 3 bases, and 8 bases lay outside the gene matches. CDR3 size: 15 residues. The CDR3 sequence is CASSPRTGITYEQYF. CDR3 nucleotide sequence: TGTGCCAGCTCACCCAGGACAGGGATAACTTACGAGCAGTACTTC.

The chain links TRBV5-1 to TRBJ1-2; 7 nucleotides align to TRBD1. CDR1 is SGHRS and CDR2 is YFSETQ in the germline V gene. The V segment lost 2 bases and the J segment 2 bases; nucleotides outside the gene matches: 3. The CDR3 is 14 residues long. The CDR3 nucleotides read TGCGCCAGCAGCTTTAGACAGGGCAACTATGGCTACACCTTC. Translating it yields CASSFRQGNYGYTF.